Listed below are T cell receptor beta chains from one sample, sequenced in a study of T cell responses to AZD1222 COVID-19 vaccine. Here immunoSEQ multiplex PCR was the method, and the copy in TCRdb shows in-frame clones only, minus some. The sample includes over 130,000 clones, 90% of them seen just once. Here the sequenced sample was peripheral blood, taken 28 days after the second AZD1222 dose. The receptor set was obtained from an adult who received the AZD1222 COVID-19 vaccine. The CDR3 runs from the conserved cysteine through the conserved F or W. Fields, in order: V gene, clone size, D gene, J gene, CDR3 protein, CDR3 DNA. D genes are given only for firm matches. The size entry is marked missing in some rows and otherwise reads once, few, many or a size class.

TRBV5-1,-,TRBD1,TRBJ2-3,CASSFQGQGNADTQYF,TGCGCCAGCAGTTTCCAGGGACAGGGGAACGCAGATACGCAGTATTTT
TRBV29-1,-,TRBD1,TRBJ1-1,CSVASGQGDTEAFF,TGCAGCGTAGCTTCGGGACAGGGGGACACTGAAGCTTTCTTT
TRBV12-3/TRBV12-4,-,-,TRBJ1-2,CASSLGQNYGYTF,TGTGCCAGCAGTTTAGGGCAGAACTATGGCTACACCTTC
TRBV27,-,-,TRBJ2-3,CASSPEQGSTDTQYF,TGTGCCAGCAGCCCCGAGCAGGGTAGCACAGATACGCAGTATTTT
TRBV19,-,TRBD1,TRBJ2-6,CASSSGTGTAGANVLTF,TGTGCCAGTAGTTCCGGGACAGGGACTGCTGGGGCCAACGTCCTGACTTTC
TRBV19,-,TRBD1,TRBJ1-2,CASSAPPGQGYGYTF,TGTGCCAGTAGTGCCCCCCCGGGACAGGGCTATGGCTACACCTTC
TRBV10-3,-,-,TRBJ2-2,CAISDVNTGELFF,TGTGCCATCAGTGATGTGAACACCGGGGAGCTGTTTTTT
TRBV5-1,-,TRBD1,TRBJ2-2,CASRGTGVNTGELFF,TGCGCCAGCAGGGGGACAGGGGTGAACACCGGGGAGCTGTTTTTT
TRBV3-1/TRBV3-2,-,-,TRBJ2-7,CASSQEVDILPVGYEQYF,TGTGCCAGCAGTCAAGAAGTCGACATCCTCCCCGTAGGCTACGAGCAGTACTTC
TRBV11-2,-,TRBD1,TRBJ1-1,CASSLDRGNVGTEAFF,TGTGCCAGCAGTTTAGACAGGGGGAATGTTGGCACTGAAGCTTTCTTT
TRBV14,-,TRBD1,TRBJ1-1,CASSQDVGQGIVDTEAFF,TGTGCCAGCAGCCAAGATGTGGGACAGGGAATCGTGGACACTGAAGCTTTCTTT
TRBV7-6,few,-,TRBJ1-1,CASSLGLEMNTEAFF,TGTGCCAGCAGCTTAGGGTTAGAGATGAACACTGAAGCTTTCTTT
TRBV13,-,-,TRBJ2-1,CASSIQGGRNEQFF,TGTGCCAGCAGCATTCAGGGGGGTAGAAATGAGCAGTTCTTC
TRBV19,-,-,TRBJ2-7,CASSIVPSGEQYF,TGTGCCAGTAGTATAGTTCCTTCTGGGGAGCAGTACTTC
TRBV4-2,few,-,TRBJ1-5,CASSQALDSNQPQHF,TGTGCCAGCAGCCAAGCCTTGGATAGCAATCAGCCCCAGCATTTT
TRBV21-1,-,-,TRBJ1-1,CASSRDTEAFF,TGTGCCAGCAGCAGGGACACTGAAGCTTTCTTT
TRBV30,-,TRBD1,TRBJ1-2,CAWSPNPGGYGYTF,TGTGCCTGGAGTCCCAACCCAGGGGGCTATGGCTACACCTTC
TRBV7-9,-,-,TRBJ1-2,CASSPPTRADGYTF,TGTGCCAGCAGCCCACCTACGAGGGCGGATGGCTACACCTTC
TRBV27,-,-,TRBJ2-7,CASSSDRDSQGGVQYF,TGTGCCAGCAGTTCAGACCGGGACTCCCAGGGGGGAGTACAGTACTTC
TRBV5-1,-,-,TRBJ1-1,CASSYSVRMNTEAFF,TGCGCCAGCAGCTACTCGGTACGAATGAACACTGAAGCTTTCTTT
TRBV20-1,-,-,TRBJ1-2,CSAGVSGYTF,TGCAGTGCTGGGGTCTCGGGCTACACCTTC
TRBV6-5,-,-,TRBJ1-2,CASKKRGGADYGYTF,TGTGCCAGCAAGAAGAGGGGGGGCGCAGACTATGGCTACACCTTC
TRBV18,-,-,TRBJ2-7,CASSLLDSSYEQYF,TGTGCCAGCTCACTACTGGACAGCTCCTACGAGCAGTACTTC
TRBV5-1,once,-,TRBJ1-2,CASSSGLTNYGYTF,TGCGCCAGCAGCTCCGGGCTTACTAACTATGGCTACACCTTC
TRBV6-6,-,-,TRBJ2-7,CASSYGDGSSYEQYF,TGTGCCAGCAGTTACGGAGACGGAAGCTCCTACGAGCAGTACTTC
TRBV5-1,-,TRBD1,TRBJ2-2,CASSAGQGGNGELFF,TGCGCCAGCAGCGCGGGACAGGGGGGTAACGGGGAGCTGTTTTTT
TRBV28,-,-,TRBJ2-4,CASSSGSKNIQYF,TGTGCCAGCAGTTCAGGCAGCAAAAACATTCAGTACTTC
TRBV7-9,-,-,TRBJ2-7,CASSLVTGVDEQYF,TGTGCCAGCAGCTTAGTTACGGGAGTAGACGAGCAGTACTTC
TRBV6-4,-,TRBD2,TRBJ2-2,CASKRTSGGVNTGELFF,TGTGCCAGCAAAAGGACTAGCGGAGGTGTGAACACCGGGGAGCTGTTTTTT
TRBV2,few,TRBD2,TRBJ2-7,CASLPSGSRYEQYF,TGTGCCAGCCTGCCTAGCGGGAGTAGGTACGAGCAGTACTTC
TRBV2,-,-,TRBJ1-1,CASSGPGGTEAFF,TGTGCCAGCAGCGGCCCGGGAGGAACTGAAGCTTTCTTT